Shown below are 30 T cell receptor beta chains from a single sample sequenced in a study of blood T cell repertoires in COVID-19. Profiled with immunoSEQ multiplex PCR; TCRdb holds only in-frame clones, not every one. Of about 200,000 clones in the sample, about 88% were seen once. Sequenced material: PBMCs or T cells enriched from blood (not recorded which). These receptor sequences come from a middle-aged woman in a cohort exposed to, infected with or recovered from COVID-19 (not recorded which).

CDR3 sequence reads: CSVGGGGSGTYEQYF. The CDR3 region has the DNA TGCAGCGTTGGGGGTGGGGGTAGCGGTACCTACGAGCAGTACTTC. This chain connects TRBV29-1 to TRBJ2-7; TRBD2 might be the D (6 bases). CDR3 size: 15 residues. Germline V CDR1 and CDR2: SQVTM, ANQGSEA. The ends were cut back, 4 bases at V and 2 bases at J, with 18 bases in the middle.

The chain carries TRBV10-1 and TRBJ2-3; possibly TRBD2 for D (5 bases). From germline, CDR1 is WNHNN and CDR2 SYGVQD (reference sequence). CDR3 length: 13 residues. Trimming pared 8 bases from V and 6 bases from J, leaving 15 bases between. The CDR3 sequence is CASRGSSTDTQYF. DNA for the CDR3: TGCGCCAGCCGGGGTTCCTCGACGGATACGCAGTATTTT.

This chain joins TRBV27 and TRBJ2-7, with 7 positions matching TRBD1. The V gene's germline CDR1 is MNHEY and CDR2 SMNVEV (reference sequence). CDR3 length: 15 amino acids. Trimming at V came to 5 bases and at J to 1 base, leaving 8 bases not matched to a gene. CDR3 amino acids: CASSTGTATSYEQYF. The CDR3 bases are TGTGCCAGCAGTACCGGGACAGCAACATCCTACGAGCAGTACTTC.

The chain joins TRBV10-3 to TRBJ1-6; tentatively, D is TRBD1 (6 bases). This CDR3 is built from 14 residues. Germline CDR1 is ENHRY and CDR2 is SYGVKD. Trimming pared 5 bases from V and 4 bases from J, leaving 9 bases between. Written as DNA, the CDR3 is TGTGCCATCAGTCAGGGGTCATATAATTCACCCCTCCACTTT. This sequence encodes CAISQGSYNSPLHF.

V gene TRBV5-1 combines with J gene TRBJ2-7, with 9 nucleotides matching TRBD2. Germline V gene sequence: CDR1 SGHRS, CDR2 YFSETQ. The junction had 9 bases not matched to a gene; V was cut back by 2 bases and J by 6 bases. The CDR3 sequence is 15 residues long. CDR3 sequence: CASSFRGREGGEQYF. The CDR3, as DNA: TGCGCCAGCAGCTTTAGAGGGCGGGAGGGGGGCGAGCAGTACTTC.

The J gene is TRBJ1-5, the V gene TRBV28, with a possible D match to TRBD1 (6 bases). Germline V CDR1 and CDR2: MDHEN, SYDVKM. V dropped 5 bases and J dropped 3 bases, with 14 bases sitting between them. The CDR3 contains 15 residues. The CDR3, as DNA: TGTGCCAGCAGTCACTACGACAGGACCAATCAGCCCCAGCATTTT. Its translation is CASSHYDRTNQPQHF.

The V call is TRBV11-2, the J call TRBJ2-1; TRBD2 aligns across 9 bases. Per germline, CDR1 SGHAT and CDR2 FQNNGV. The CDR3 loop spans 15 amino acids. With V trimmed by 5 bases and J by 5 bases, 7 bases remained unmatched. CDR3 residues: CASSPPSGRHNEQFF. DNA of the CDR3: TGTGCCAGCAGCCCCCCCAGCGGGAGGCACAATGAGCAGTTCTTC.

This clone has a single count. V usage is TRBV5-6 and J usage is TRBJ1-2; D call uncertain. Trimming cost V 2 bases and J 1 base, with 18 bases left between them. The CDR3 consists of 17 residues. Germline CDR1 SGHDT, CDR2 YYEEEE. The CDR3 bases are TGTGCCAGCAGCTTATTTTTCGAGTCGTTCCTTAACTATGGCTACACCTTC. It codes for CASSLFFESFLNYGYTF.

This clone showed up just once. CDR3 in amino acids: CASSPYSLFTDTQYF. In nucleotides, the CDR3 is TGTGCCAGCTCACCCTACTCCTTATTTACAGATACGCAGTATTTT. The V gene is TRBV18, the J gene TRBJ2-3; D unresolved. CDR1 KGHSH and CDR2 LQKENI come from the germline V gene. The ends were cut back, 3 bases at V and 3 bases at J, with 13 bases in the middle. The CDR3 length is 15 residues.

The chain employs TRBV24-1 and TRBJ2-7, with 8 bases aligning to TRBD2. After removal of 3 bases from V and 4 bases from J, the junction contained 7 bases not matched to a gene. Germline V gene lookup returns CDR1 KGHDR and CDR2 SFDVKD. The CDR3 contains 15 residues. In DNA form, the CDR3 reads TGTGCCACCAGTGATCCGGGACTAGGGGTATACGAGCAGTACTTC. Translation: CATSDPGLGVYEQYF.

J is TRBJ1-4 and V is TRBV11-3, with a tentative D call TRBD1 (6 bases). The CDR3 extends over 13 amino acids. Germline lookup yields CDR1 SGHNT and CDR2 YENEEA. V was trimmed by 5 bases and J by 6 bases, leaving 10 bases between them. CDR3 sequence: CASSPGTHEKLFF. CDR3 DNA: TGTGCCAGCAGCCCCGGGACACATGAAAAACTGTTTTTT.

The chain recombines TRBV11-3 with TRBJ2-3; 8 bases line up with TRBD2. After removal of 7 bases from V and 6 bases from J, the junction contained 6 bases not matched to a gene. The CDR3 is 13 amino acids. Germline CDR1 is SGHNT and CDR2 is YENEEA. The CDR3 sequence is CASKKRESDTQYF. The CDR3 coding sequence is TGTGCCAGCAAAAAGCGGGAGAGTGATACGCAGTATTTT.

V and J are TRBV19 and TRBJ2-1, with 10 bases matching TRBD1. Per germline, CDR1 LNHDA and CDR2 SQIVND (reference sequence). The trim removed 6 bases at V and 8 bases at J, leaving 10 bases unmatched. The CDR3 runs to 15 residues. The CDR3 DNA is TGTGCCAGTAGGATCTCGACAGGGGGCGGGGATGAGCAGTTCTTC. Protein product: CASRISTGGGDEQFF.

The rearrangement joins TRBV7-2 to TRBJ1-5, with 7 bases identical to TRBD1. Germline values: CDR1 SGHTA, CDR2 FQGNSA. This CDR3 spans 15 amino acids. With 2 bases clipped from V and 6 bases from J, the junction kept 7 bases outside the gene matches. The CDR3 spells CASSLYGTEGQPQHF. The CDR3, as DNA: TGTGCCAGCAGCTTATACGGGACAGAAGGTCAGCCCCAGCATTTT.

This clone was detected once. The chain uses TRBV7-6 and TRBJ2-1, with TRBD2 identical over 7 bases. Germline-derived CDR1 and CDR2 are SGHVS and FNYEAQ. This CDR3 has 16 amino acids. The J segment lost 1 base and the V segment lost 2 bases, leaving 5 bases of the junction unmatched. CDR3 region: CASSLSREASYNEQFF. CDR3 nucleotides: TGTGCCAGCAGCTTAAGTCGGGAGGCGTCCTACAATGAGCAGTTCTTC.

V and J are TRBV6-5 and TRBJ2-7, with 9 bases identical to TRBD2. The CDR3 has 15 residues. Germline assignment: CDR1 MNHEY and CDR2 SVGAGI. V gave up 1 base and J gave up 5 bases; unmatched junction bases: 6. The CDR3 loop is CASSYFSGRSNEQYF. The CDR3 bases are TGTGCCAGCAGTTACTTTAGCGGGAGATCGAACGAGCAGTACTTC.

This chain uses TRBV4-1 with TRBJ1-1; D remains unclear. CDR1 is MGHRA and CDR2 is YSYEKL in the germline V gene. V lost 1 base and J 4 bases, leaving 7 bases between the germline ends. CDR3 length: 13 residues. The CDR3 spells CASSQVLRTEAFF. DNA for the CDR3: TGCGCCAGCAGCCAAGTTTTGCGCACTGAAGCTTTCTTT.

The chain uses TRBV11-2 and TRBJ2-5; tentatively, D is TRBD2 (6 bases). The germline V and J ends were trimmed by 2 bases and 5 bases, with 6 bases remaining between them. The CDR3 is 12 residues long. Germline CDR1 and CDR2: SGHAT and FQNNGV. CDR3 bases: TGTGCCAGCAGCTTAACTAGCGAGACCCAGTACTTC. This sequence encodes CASSLTSETQYF. The variable domain in full, completed from reference TRBV11-2 and TRBJ2-5, reads EAGVAQSPRYKIIEKRQSVAFWCNPISGHATLYWYQQILGQGPKLLIQFQNNGVVDDSQLPKDRFSAERLKGVDSTLKIQPAKLEDSAVYLCASSLTSETQYFGPGTRLLVL.

The chain links TRBV11-2 to TRBJ1-3, with 9 bases that match TRBD1. The length of the CDR3 is 16 residues. The J segment lost 0 bases and the V segment lost 8 bases, leaving 8 bases of the junction unmatched. Germline assignment: CDR1 SGHAT and CDR2 FQNNGV. The CDR3 sequence: CASHGTGPSSGNTIYF. The DNA for the CDR3 is TGTGCCAGCCATGGGACAGGGCCCAGCTCTGGAAACACCATATATTTT.

CDR3: CASSLSGGSGNTIYF. The CDR3 DNA follows: TGTGCCAGTAGCCTCTCAGGGGGCTCTGGAAACACCATATATTTT. The chain recombines TRBV19 with TRBJ1-3; 7 positions agree with TRBD1. Germline CDR1 and CDR2: LNHDA and SQIVND (reference sequence). The CDR3 runs 15 residues. Trimming at V came to 6 bases and at J to 0 bases, leaving 5 bases not matched to a gene.

The genes are TRBV27 and TRBJ1-5; 9 bases fit TRBD1. The CDR3 is 16 residues long. V trimming: 1 base; J trimming: 8 bases; junction bases outside the gene matches: 9. CDR1 MNHEY and CDR2 SMNVEV come from the germline V gene (reference sequence). The CDR3 DNA is TGTGCCAGCAGTTTATTCCCGGACAGGGGCAGGGAGCCCCAGCATTTT. It translates to CASSLFPDRGREPQHF.

The chain links TRBV4-2 to TRBJ1-6; TRBD1 agrees at 12 bases. CDR3 size: 16 residues. Germline V gene sequence: CDR1 LGHNA, CDR2 YNFKEQ. Germline trimming cut 1 base from V and 10 bases from J; bases unmatched to any gene: 5. The CDR3 is CASSQGRDRGRSPLHF. Here the CDR3 DNA reads TGTGCCAGCAGCCAAGGACGGGACAGGGGGCGATCACCCCTCCACTTT.

This rearrangement joins TRBV4-1 to TRBJ1-4; D unresolved. The V end was cut by 0 bases, the J end by 12 bases, with 11 bases between. From germline, CDR1 is MGHRA and CDR2 YSYEKL. The CDR3 runs to 13 residues. The DNA for the CDR3 is TGCGCCAGCAGCCAAGAGGCGGAGAGGGAACTGTTTTTT. Its translation is CASSQEAERELFF.

The chain uses TRBV2 and TRBJ2-7, with 8 nucleotides matching TRBD2. Trimming at V came to 8 bases and at J to 9 bases, leaving 15 bases not matched to a gene. The CDR3 contains 14 residues. Germline-derived CDR1 and CDR2 are SNHLY and FYNNEI. The DNA for the CDR3 is TGTGCCAGCGAGGCCGGGACTAGACGACTGGGGCAGTACTTC. Amino acid sequence: CASEAGTRRLGQYF.

The chain couples TRBV5-1 to TRBJ2-3, with TRBD2 matching 8 bases. CDR3 length equals 14 residues. With 7 bases clipped from V and 4 bases from J, the junction kept 8 bases outside the gene matches. Per the germline V gene, CDR1 is SGHRS and CDR2 is YFSETQ. The CDR3 is CASAGLAVADTQYF. DNA of the CDR3: TGCGCCAGCGCCGGACTAGCCGTAGCAGATACGCAGTATTTT. Combining the CDR3 with reference TRBV5-1 and TRBJ2-3 gives the whole variable domain KAGVTQTPRYLIKTRGQQVTLSCSPISGHRSVSWYQQTPGQGLQFLFEYFSETQRNKGNFPGRFSGRQFSNSRSEMNVSTLELGDSALYLCASAGLAVADTQYFGPGTRLTVL.

The gene calls are TRBV4-1 and TRBJ2-5; 12 bases fit TRBD1. Trimming removed 4 bases from V and 2 bases from J; junction bases left unmatched: 5. The CDR3 has 16 residues. Germline V gene lookup returns CDR1 MGHRA and CDR2 YSYEKL. In DNA form, the CDR3 reads TGCGCCAGCAGCCCCGGGACAGGGGGCAGGCAAGAGACCCAGTACTTC. Amino acids: CASSPGTGGRQETQYF.

The rearrangement uses TRBV6-1 and TRBJ2-1, with TRBD1 matching 10 bases. CDR3 length equals 16 residues. J gave up 5 bases and V 1 base, and 5 bases lay outside the gene matches. Germline-derived CDR1 and CDR2 are MNHNS and SASEGT. Written as DNA, the CDR3 is TGTGCCAGCAGTGAAGAGGCGGGACAGGGGAACAATGAGCAGTTCTTC. Translated, it gives CASSEEAGQGNNEQFF.

This chain uses TRBV4-3 with TRBJ1-1, with D possibly matching TRBD1 (6 bases). Germline V CDR1 and CDR2: LGHNA, YSLEER. Trimming pared 0 bases from V and 2 bases from J, leaving 10 bases between. The CDR3 has 15 residues. The CDR3 DNA follows: TGCGCCAGCAGCCAAGATTCAGGGGAAAACACTGAAGCTTTCTTT. Residues: CASSQDSGENTEAFF.

The chain has TRBV7-8 and TRBJ1-2; D not certain. Germline V CDR1 and CDR2: SGHVS, FQNEAQ. V was cut by 3 bases and J by 4 bases, with 36 bases left in between. This CDR3 has 22 amino acids. The CDR3 loop reads CASSLKRAFGHSFGSPPYGYTF. Here the CDR3 DNA reads TGTGCCAGCAGCTTGAAGAGGGCTTTCGGTCACTCTTTCGGCTCCCCCCCCTATGGCTACACCTTC. The variable domain in full, with the rest retrieved from reference TRBV7-8 and TRBJ1-2, is GAGVSQSPRYKVAKRGQDVALRCDPISGHVSLFWYQQALGQGPEFLTYFQNEAQLDKSGLPSDRFFAERPEGSVSTLKIQRTQQEDSAVYLCASSLKRAFGHSFGSPPYGYTFGSGTRLTVV.

The J gene is TRBJ1-1, the V gene TRBV7-8; 8 bases line up with TRBD1. V gave up 1 base and J gave up 5 bases; unmatched junction bases: 6. The CDR3 sequence is 15 residues long. The germline gives CDR1 SGHVS, CDR2 FQNEAQ. CDR3 nucleotides: TGTGCCAGCAGCTTAGGATCTCAGGGGGCAACTGAAGCTTTCTTT. This sequence encodes CASSLGSQGATEAFF.